This TCR beta chain was identified in a study of blood T cell repertoires in COVID-19. Germline assignment: CDR1 LGHNA and CDR2 YNFKEQ. The germline V and J ends were trimmed by 0 bases and 0 bases, with 11 bases remaining between them. The CDR3 covers 17 residues. TCRdb's table, derived via immunoSEQ multiplex PCR, lists solely in-frame clones and lacks some. This sample carries 160,000 or so clones, about 86% of them seen once, and the ten largest clones take approximately 10%. The rearrangement links TRBV4-2 to TRBJ1-4; perhaps TRBD1 as D (5 bases). The sequence came from a woman in her 70s with COVID-19, enrolled during active disease. The sample was peripheral blood. The CDR3: CASSQDSDSATNEKLFF. CDR3 coding DNA: TGTGCCAGCAGCCAAGACAGTGACAGTGCAACTAATGAAAAACTGTTTTTT.